This T cell receptor (beta chain) was obtained from a study of blood T cell repertoires in COVID-19. Across the study: PBMCs, B-cell-depleted T cells, or T cells provided the cDNA or gDNA that made up the material.

Participants spanned ages about 18 to 95 years and resided in over 20 US areas. In assigning cohorts, the study relied on participant-reported clinical history. Trimming pared 2 bases from V and 5 bases from J, leaving 10 bases between. This CDR3 has 13 residues. CDR1 is SGHNT and CDR2 is YYREEE in the germline V gene (reference sequence). The authors' processing: Estimated nucleated cell counts came from reference gene primer amplification. Repertoires were generated with immunoSEQ multiplex PCR, while TCRdb's copy carries only in-frame clones and drops some. The DNA gave D and trimming, while V, J and clone size come from that table. The sample lists about 200,000 clones, roughly 88% occurring once.

The chain links TRBV5-4 to TRBJ1-1; possibly TRBD1 for D (5 bases). The source material was PBMCs or T cells enriched from blood (not recorded which). The receptor's source is a man between 35 and 55 years old with acute COVID-19. The CDR3 sequence is CASSFDKGTEAFF. CDR3 nucleotide sequence: TGTGCCAGCAGCTTTGATAAGGGGACTGAAGCTTTCTTT.